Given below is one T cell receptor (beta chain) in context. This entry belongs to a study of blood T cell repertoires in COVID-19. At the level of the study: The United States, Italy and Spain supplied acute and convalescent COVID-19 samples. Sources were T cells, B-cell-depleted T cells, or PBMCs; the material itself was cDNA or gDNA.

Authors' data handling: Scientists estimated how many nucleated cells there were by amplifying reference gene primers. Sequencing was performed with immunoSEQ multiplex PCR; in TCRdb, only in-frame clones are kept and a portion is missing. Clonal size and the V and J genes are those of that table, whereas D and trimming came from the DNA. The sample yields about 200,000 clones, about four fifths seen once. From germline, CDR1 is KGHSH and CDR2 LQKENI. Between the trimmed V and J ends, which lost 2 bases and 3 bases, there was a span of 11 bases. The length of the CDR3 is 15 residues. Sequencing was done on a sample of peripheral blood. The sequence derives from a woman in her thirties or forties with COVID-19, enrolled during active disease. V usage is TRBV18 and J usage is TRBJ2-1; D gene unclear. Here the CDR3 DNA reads TGTGCCAGCTCACCAGGAGACCCCATCTACAATGAGCAGTTCTTC. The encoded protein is CASSPGDPIYNEQFF.